Each of the 2 T cell receptor beta chains below was sequenced from the same sample in a study of blood T cells in healthy people across ages. Then a second PCR, running roughly 7 to 11 cycles, was carried out with a sample-barcoded 5' primer and a J-beta primer mix. TCRdb redid the calling of the 5' RACE reads with MiXCR, one entry per CDR3 protein. The table shows some 710,000 distinct CDR3 sequences, with around 50% occurring only once. Sequencing was performed on blood. These receptor sequences come from a man older than 75 in good health.

Only a few counts were recorded for this clonotype. The chain is built from TRBV20-1 and TRBJ2-7; D gene uncertain. Germline V gene sequence: CDR1 DFQATT, CDR2 SNEGSKA (reference sequence). Trimming pared 3 bases from V and 7 bases from J, leaving 22 bases between. The CDR3 length is 15 residues. The CDR3 DNA reads as TGCAGTGCTAGGCTTGTTTCCTCTCCAGCAAGTGAGCAGTACTTC. Translated: CSARLVSSPASEQYF.

This clonotype was seen many times. The rearrangement uses TRBV4-2 and TRBJ1-2; weak D call: TRBD1 (5 bases). Germline V gives CDR1 LGHNA, CDR2 YNFKEQ. Trimming removed 2 bases at V and 4 bases at J, with 8 bases between. The CDR3 contains 13 residues. The CDR3 nucleotides read TGTGCCAGCAGCCAAAGTGGGGGCTATGGCTACACCTTC. Its translation: CASSQSGGYGYTF.